Below are 5 T cell receptor beta chains sequenced from a single sample in a study of response to subunit inactivated influenza vaccine. TCRdb re-analysed the RT-PCR reads in MiXCR, keeping a single row per CDR3 protein. This sample has around 320,000 distinct CDR3 sequences, with approximately 23% found just once. The sequenced sample was PBMCs from blood, obtained roughly 20 months after vaccination. The receptor source for this set is a man aged 50 to 69 who received an inactivated influenza vaccine.

In regard to this clonotype: Given a much more abundant clone one base away, this may be a read error. The chain links TRBV30 to TRBJ1-1, with D uncertain. The germline CDR1 and CDR2 sequences are GTSNPN and SVGIG (reference sequence). The CDR3 consists of 12 residues. V lost 3 bases and J 10 bases, leaving 15 bases between the germline ends. CDR3 sequence: CAWSRPGYAAFF. The CDR3 region has the DNA TGTGCCTGGAGCCGCCCTGGGTACGCAGCTTTCTTT.

This chain uses TRBV6-2 or TRBV6-3 with TRBJ2-5, with a weak D call TRBD1 (6 bases). In germline, CDR1 is MNHEY, CDR2 SVGEGT. This CDR3 spans 15 amino acids. V was cut by 2 bases and J by 5 bases, with 15 bases left in between. This chain's CDR3 is CASSYERTDYETQYF. CDR3 in DNA: TGTGCCAGCAGTTACGAGCGGACAGACTACGAGACCCAGTACTTC.

V is TRBV7-9 and J is TRBJ2-1, with TRBD2 matching over 8 bases. The CDR3 is 17 amino acids. Germline V lookup: CDR1 SEHNR, CDR2 FQNEAQ (reference sequence). The V and J ends lost 4 bases and 6 bases, in that order; junction bases with no gene match: 14. CDR3 nucleotide sequence: TGTGCCAGCAGCTCTCGCTCCTATAGCGGGATAACCAATGAGCAGTTCTTC. Translating it yields CASSSRSYSGITNEQFF.

This clonotype has only a few counts. The gene calls are TRBV18 and TRBJ1-5; 8 positions match TRBD1. The CDR3 covers 14 residues. Germline CDR1 KGHSH, CDR2 LQKENI. V was clipped by 1 base and J by 6 bases; unmatched bases: 2. CDR3 DNA sequence: TGTGCCAGCTCACCACTCAGGGGGCCTCAGCCCCAGCATTTT. Protein sequence: CASSPLRGPQPQHF.

This clonotype was seen a few times. The rearrangement joins TRBV7-2 to TRBJ2-3; 7 nucleotides match TRBD2. The CDR3 has 16 amino acids. V dropped 2 bases and J dropped 0; count of bases not matched to a gene: 5. CDR1 is SGHTA, CDR2 FQGNSA, per germline. CDR3 residues: CASSLFSSGSTDTQYF. The CDR3 nucleotides read TGTGCCAGCAGCTTATTTTCTAGCGGAAGCACAGATACGCAGTATTTT. Supplemented by reference TRBV7-2 and TRBJ2-3, the full variable domain reads GAGVSQSPSNKVTEKGKDVELRCDPISGHTALYWYRQSLGQGLEFLIYFQGNSAPDKSGLPSDRFSAERTGGSVSTLTIQRTQQEDSAVYLCASSLFSSGSTDTQYFGPGTRLTVL.